The 15 T cell receptor beta chains reported below all come from one sample, sequenced in a study of CD8+CD57+ T cells in acquired aplastic anemia. Individuals selected for sequencing had exhibited CD8+CD57+ cell expansion on flow cytometry. Genomic DNA, serving as template, underwent TCR beta VDJ and CDR3 profiling. Via MiXCR, TCRdb re-called the reads, giving one row per CDR3 protein. The table includes about 180,000 distinct CDR3 sequences, under 55% detected once. The specimen was sorted CD4+, CD8+, or CD8+CD57+ T cells (not recorded which) from PBMCs. The receptor source for this set is a human donor with aplastic anemia.

This clonotype has more than one count but fewer than ten. This may come from a read error, since a much larger clone is one base off. This sequence joins TRBV9 and TRBJ2-2; the match to TRBD1 covers 7 bases. This CDR3 region has 14 residues. Germline CDR1 SGDLS, CDR2 YYNGEE. DNA for the CDR3: TGTGCCAGCAGCGTAGCATCCGGGGCAGGGGGGCTGTTTTTT. Protein sequence: CASSVASGAGGLFF.

The J gene is TRBJ2-7, the V gene TRBV20-1, with D maybe TRBD1 (6 bases). The CDR3 extends over 11 amino acids. The germline V gene has CDR1 DFQATT and CDR2 SNEGSKA (reference sequence). The germline V and J ends were trimmed by 3 bases and 4 bases, with 7 bases remaining between them. The CDR3 DNA reads as TGCAGTGCTAGCGGACAGTACGAGCAGTACTTC. Its protein product is CSASGQYEQYF.

This sequence joins TRBV10-3 and TRBJ2-1; 8 bases fit TRBD1. This CDR3 is built from 10 residues. The J segment lost 12 bases and the V segment lost 10 bases, leaving 5 bases of the junction unmatched. CDR1 ENHRY and CDR2 SYGVKD come from the germline V gene. CDR3 residues: CATTGTGQFF. CDR3 nucleotides: TGTGCCACCACCGGGACAGGGCAGTTCTTC.

This clonotype occurred many times. This chain uses TRBV3-1 with TRBJ1-2; the D is unclear. V shed 1 base and J shed 12 bases, with 12 bases lying between them. Germline V gene data show CDR1 as LGHDT and CDR2 as YNNKEL (reference sequence). The CDR3 length is 12 residues. The CDR3 DNA reads as TGTGCCAGCAGCCAAGTAGAGGCCTTGCACACCTTC. It encodes CASSQVEALHTF.

This clonotype came up many times. The rearrangement uses TRBV6-1 and TRBJ2-5; 7 bases map to TRBD2. The V segment lost 4 bases and the J segment 0 bases; nucleotides outside the gene matches: 8. The CDR3 sequence is 16 residues long. CDR1 and CDR2 (germline): MNHNS, SASEGT. The chain's CDR3 is CASSAWGAGYQETQYF. Here the CDR3 DNA reads TGTGCCAGCAGTGCCTGGGGAGCGGGATACCAAGAGACCCAGTACTTC.

J is TRBJ2-7 and V is TRBV24-1, with a tentative D call TRBD2 (7 bases). This CDR3 spans 13 amino acids. CDR1 is KGHDR and CDR2 is SFDVKD in the germline V gene. The ends were cut back, 3 bases at V and 7 bases at J, with 12 bases in the middle. CDR3 amino acids: CATSDIGGHEQYF. The CDR3 region has the DNA TGTGCCACCAGTGATATCGGGGGGCATGAGCAGTACTTC.

Turning to this clonotype: A much more abundant neighbour one base away suggests this may be a read error. V gene TRBV12-5 combines with J gene TRBJ1-5; D gene unclear. Germline-derived CDR1 and CDR2 are LGHNT and FRNRAP. CDR3 length equals 12 residues. Trimming left V 1 base short and J 8 bases short, with 6 bases between. The CDR3 sequence is CASGLATKPQHF. Here the CDR3 DNA reads TGTGCTAGTGGTTTGGCAACAAAGCCCCAGCATTTT.

This clonotype was counted a single time. J is TRBJ1-1 and V is TRBV10-1; 7 bases are a match to TRBD1. V dropped 8 bases and J dropped 8; count of bases not matched to a gene: 11. CDR3 length: 13 residues. Germline V lookup: CDR1 WNHNN, CDR2 SYGVQD (reference sequence). CDR3 residues: CASSPTGRTEAFF. CDR3 DNA sequence: TGCGCCAGCTCCCCGACAGGGAGGACCGAAGCTTTCTTT.

This chain links TRBV7-2 with TRBJ1-5; no reliable D call. Trimming took 4 bases from V and 0 from J, leaving 10 bases between them. This CDR3 is 15 amino acids long. CDR1 is SGHTA and CDR2 is FQGNSA in the germline V gene. The DNA of the CDR3 is TGTGCCAGCAGCTCGGACCGCTATAGCAATCAGCCCCAGCATTTT. It is translated as CASSSDRYSNQPQHF.

The CDR3 sequence is CSVGRMGTSYEQYF. DNA for the CDR3: TGCAGCGTGGGGAGGATGGGGACTAGCTACGAGCAGTACTTC. The rearrangement joins TRBV29-1 to TRBJ2-7; 8 nucleotides agree with TRBD2. J gave up 3 bases and V 6 bases, and 10 bases lay outside the gene matches. The CDR3 totals 14 residues. CDR1 and CDR2 (germline): SQVTM, ANQGSEA.

This clonotype has ten or more counts. V gene TRBV20-1 combines with J gene TRBJ1-4; D not resolved. The CDR3 extends over 12 amino acids. Germline CDR1 and CDR2: DFQATT and SNEGSKA (reference sequence). Trimming pared 5 bases from V and 7 bases from J, leaving 11 bases between. CDR3 protein: CSAAGVGEKLFF. CDR3 DNA sequence: TGCAGTGCTGCGGGCGTGGGTGAAAAACTGTTTTTT.

The chain carries TRBV11-2 and TRBJ2-7; TRBD2 matches at 11 bases. V dropped 5 bases and J dropped 3; count of bases not matched to a gene: 9. This CDR3 region has 16 residues. Germline assignment: CDR1 SGHAT and CDR2 FQNNGV. Here the CDR3 reads CASSKTGTSGFYEQYF. In nucleotides, the CDR3 is TGTGCCAGCAGCAAAACCGGGACTAGCGGATTCTACGAGCAGTACTTC.

A remark on this clonotype: This may come from a read error, since a much larger clone is one base off. The gene calls are TRBV12-3 or TRBV12-4 and TRBJ2-7, with TRBD1 as a possible D gene (6 bases). V was cut by 6 bases and J by 3 bases, with 18 bases left in between. CDR3 size: 15 residues. CDR3 sequence reads: CASSQGIRGIYEQYF. The CDR3 nucleotides are TGTGCCAGCAGCCAAGGGATCAGGGGAATCTACGAGCAGTACTTC.

The chain carries TRBV2 and TRBJ1-1; D is ambiguous. V was pared by 7 bases and J by 6 bases, with 12 bases between. This CDR3 region has 12 residues. From germline, CDR1 is SNHLY and CDR2 FYNNEI. The CDR3 loop is CASTPFGAEAFF. DNA of the CDR3: TGTGCCAGCACCCCATTCGGGGCTGAAGCTTTCTTT.

This clonotype was recorded at least ten times. The chain links TRBV10-3 to TRBJ2-5; weak D call: TRBD2 (7 bases). The CDR3 sequence is 14 residues long. Trimming removed 2 bases at V and 4 bases at J, with 11 bases between. Germline assignment: CDR1 ENHRY and CDR2 SYGVKD. CDR3 coding DNA: TGTGCCATCAGTGAGGGGGGCGGGGGAGAGACCCAGTACTTC. The encoded protein is CAISEGGGGETQYF.